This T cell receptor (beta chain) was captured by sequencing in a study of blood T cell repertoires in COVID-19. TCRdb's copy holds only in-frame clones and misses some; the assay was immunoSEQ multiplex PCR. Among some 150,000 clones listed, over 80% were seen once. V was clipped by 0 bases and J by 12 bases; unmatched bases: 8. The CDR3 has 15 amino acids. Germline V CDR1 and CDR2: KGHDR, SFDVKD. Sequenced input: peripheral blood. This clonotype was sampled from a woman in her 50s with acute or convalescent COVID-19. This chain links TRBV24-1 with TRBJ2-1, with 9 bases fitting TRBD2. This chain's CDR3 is CATSDLRLAGSRQFF. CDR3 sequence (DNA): TGTGCCACCAGTGATTTGCGGCTAGCGGGGTCCAGGCAGTTCTTC.